This is a list of T cell receptor beta chains from one sample in a study of tumor-infiltrating lymphocytes in primary liver carcinoma. TCRdb reprocessed the multiplex PCR reads via MiXCR and lists one record per CDR3 protein. The sample has some 55,000 distinct CDR3 sequences; about 70% are singletons. Specimen: liver tumor tissue from sampling region 2. These receptors were obtained from a man in his forties with primary liver carcinoma and hepatitis B virus infection. Each CDR3 is given without its conserved first and last residue. Each record gives: V gene, D gene, J gene, CDR3 protein. D genes are given only for firm matches.

>TRBV28|TRBD2|TRBJ2-1
ASSSRAGGSYNEQF
>TRBV5-1|NA|TRBJ2-1
DSWDRGDEQF
>TRBV6-1|NA|TRBJ2-3
ASSEPAGGPYSTDTQY
>TRBV6-1|NA|TRBJ2-7
ASSRNRLDYKEY
>TRBV30|TRBD1|TRBJ2-2
AWSKGAWDGELF
>TRBV11-1|TRBD2|TRBJ2-4
ACSFPGTSRTNNIQY
>TRBV11-1|NA|TRBJ2-5
ASSFRGGAQTHY
>TRBV6-5|TRBD2|TRBJ2-7
ASGPEGLAYEQY
>TRBV12-3/TRBV12-4|NA|TRBJ2-6
ASNPSGANVLT
>TRBV5-1|NA|TRBJ1-2
ASSLEGNGGYT
>TRBV5-5|TRBD2|TRBJ2-1
ASRKGLAGVGYNEQF
>TRBV11-1|NA|TRBJ2-7
ASSLSGGGHGDEQY
>TRBV7-8|TRBD1|TRBJ1-2
ASSTRTGVYYGYT
>TRBV4-2|TRBD2|TRBJ2-7
ASSRGTSGSYEQY
>TRBV6-6|NA|TRBJ1-1
VSSYSIATTEAF
>TRBV6-2/TRBV6-3|NA|TRBJ2-1
ASSYEPDNEQF
>TRBV6-1|NA|TRBJ2-7
ASSVGPSCEQY
>TRBV2|NA|TRBJ2-1
VSSEGDLNEQF
>TRBV11-2|NA|TRBJ2-1
VSSINGNERF
>TRBV6-5|NA|TRBJ1-3
ASGFMGVGNTIY
>TRBV19|NA|TRBJ2-1
ASSMSLNNEQF
>TRBV4-1|NA|TRBJ1-1
ASSQDRGGGPMNTEAF
>TRBV2|NA|TRBJ2-1
ASSDDGRGAGNVRF
>TRBV5-1|TRBD2|TRBJ2-1
ASSRETGGGSSYNEQF
>TRBV5-4|TRBD2|TRBJ2-3
ASSGGQGTSESTDTQY
>TRBV29-1|NA|TRBJ2-1
SVNPNSYNEQF